Presented here are 23 T cell receptor beta chains from one specimen sequenced in a study of CD8 T cells in ankylosing spondylitis. TCRdb recomputed calls from the 5' RACE reads with MiXCR, one row per CDR3 protein. The data contain tens of thousands of distinct CDR3 sequences, roughly 30% of them singletons. Sequencing was done on a sample of blood, either unsorted or a sorted T cell fraction (not recorded which). These receptors all stem from a male donor with ankylosing spondylitis or in good health (not recorded which).

The chain recombines TRBV5-5 with TRBJ2-5; TRBD1 might be the D (6 bases). The germline V gene encodes CDR1 SGHKS and CDR2 YYEKEE (reference sequence). Trimming removed 3 bases from V and 1 base from J, with 13 bases in between. The CDR3 runs to 15 residues. The CDR3, as DNA: TGTGCCAGCAGCTCCCCGGACAGATTCCAAGAGACCCAGTACTTC. Translation: CASSSPDRFQETQYF.

The chain uses TRBV19 and TRBJ2-1, with 15 bases matching TRBD2. Germline lookup yields CDR1 LNHDA and CDR2 SQIVND (reference sequence). Unmatched junction bases numbered 2, after V lost 4 bases and J lost 4 bases. The CDR3 loop spans 16 amino acids. The CDR3 coding sequence is TGTGCCAGTAGTACAGGGACTAGCGGGAGGTACAATGAGCAGTTCTTC. Its protein product is CASSTGTSGRYNEQFF.

A few counts support this clonotype. The J gene is TRBJ2-3, the V gene TRBV20-1; TRBD2 matches 9 bases. V was pared by 3 bases and J by 2 bases, with 9 bases of the junction left unmatched. The CDR3 length is 16 residues. Germline V lookup: CDR1 DFQATT, CDR2 SNEGSKA (reference sequence). The CDR3 spells CSASSGLAGNTDTQYF. CDR3 bases: TGCAGTGCTAGTTCAGGGCTAGCGGGAAACACAGATACGCAGTATTTT.

This clonotype occurred a few times. The chain has TRBV20-1 and TRBJ2-7; possibly TRBD1 for D (5 bases). The CDR3 spans 11 residues. The germline V gene encodes CDR1 DFQATT and CDR2 SNEGSKA (reference sequence). V was pared by 6 bases and J by 10 bases, with 16 bases between. The chain's CDR3 is CSAIDSPFQYF. CDR3 DNA: TGCAGTGCGATCGACAGTCCTTTCCAGTACTTC.

This clonotype was observed a handful of times. V usage is TRBV15 and J usage is TRBJ1-2, with D tentatively TRBD1 (5 bases). Germline V CDR1 and CDR2: LNHNV, YYDKDF (reference sequence). This CDR3 is 13 amino acids long. Trimming left V 9 bases short and J 0 bases short, with 11 bases between. The CDR3 region has the DNA TGTGCCACGGGGTCGGGGGCTAACTATGGCTACACCTTC. This codes for CATGSGANYGYTF. Variable domain in full (rest from reference TRBV15 and TRBJ1-2): DAMVIQNPRYQVTQFGKPVTLSCSQTLNHNVMYWYQQKSSQAPKLLFHYYDKDFNNEADTPDNFQSRRPNTSFCFLDIRSPGLGDTAMYLCATGSGANYGYTFGSGTRLTVV.

This clonotype was detected only a few times. The CDR3 nucleotides are TGTGCCAGCAGTCCGAGATCCGGAACCTACGAGCAGTACTTC. Translation: CASSPRSGTYEQYF. The chain carries TRBV12-3 or TRBV12-4 and TRBJ2-7, with no clear D. Trimming removed 5 bases from V and 2 bases from J, with 13 bases in between. The CDR3 is made up of 14 amino acids.

This chain links TRBV11-2 with TRBJ2-1, with 9 bases aligning to TRBD1. The CDR3 sequence is 15 residues long. Germline V gene lookup returns CDR1 SGHAT and CDR2 FQNNGV. V was pared by 5 bases and J by 5 bases, with 7 bases of the junction left unmatched. In DNA, the CDR3 is TGTGCCAGCAGCCTAACAGGGGGCCCGAACAATGAGCAGTTCTTC. Amino acids: CASSLTGGPNNEQFF.

Only a few counts were recorded for this clonotype. The chain couples TRBV7-8 to TRBJ1-2; a possible D gene is TRBD1 (5 bases). CDR1 SGHVS and CDR2 FQNEAQ come from the germline V gene. This CDR3 has 13 amino acids. V gave up 3 bases and J gave up 10 bases, with 15 bases separating them. The CDR3 sequence is CASSFRAGWDYTF. CDR3 bases: TGTGCCAGCAGCTTCCGGGCAGGGTGGGACTACACCTTC.

The chain joins TRBV19 to TRBJ1-1, with TRBD1 identical over 10 bases. Germline V lookup: CDR1 LNHDA, CDR2 SQIVND (reference sequence). The length of the CDR3 is 17 residues. J gave up 3 bases and V 4 bases, and 11 bases lay outside the gene matches. CDR3 loop: CASSTRQGASSDTEAFF. CDR3 nucleotide sequence: TGTGCCAGTAGTACCCGACAGGGGGCCTCATCGGACACTGAAGCTTTCTTT.

This clonotype was seen a few times. The gene calls are TRBV7-8 and TRBJ2-3; D may be TRBD1 or TRBD2 (6 bases each). Deletions cut 6 bases from V and 5 bases from J, with 21 bases between. The CDR3 is made up of 16 amino acids. Germline V gene data show CDR1 as SGHVS and CDR2 as FQNEAQ. The CDR3 sequence: CASRPLAGGPRDTQYF. CDR3 DNA: TGTGCCAGCAGGCCCCTAGCTGGGGGGCCACGAGATACGCAGTATTTT.

This rearrangement joins TRBV7-8 to TRBJ2-7; TRBD1 matches at 7 bases. Germline V gene lookup returns CDR1 SGHVS and CDR2 FQNEAQ. The CDR3 is 16 amino acids. V shed 4 bases and J 5 bases; nucleotides not matched to a gene: 14. The CDR3: CASSSLRRPGTDEQYV. CDR3 DNA sequence: TGTGCCAGCAGCTCCCTTAGACGCCCCGGGACAGACGAGCAGTACGTC.

In this sample, this clonotype turned up a few times. The chain combines TRBV12-3 or TRBV12-4 with TRBJ1-1; D might be TRBD1 (5 bases). CDR3 length: 13 residues. V was shortened by 5 bases and J by 11 bases, with 18 bases between the two germline ends. DNA of the CDR3: TGTGCCAGCAGTGTACAGGCCCTTGGGGAGGCTTTCTTT. Residues: CASSVQALGEAFF.

This clonotype was counted a few times. The chain uses TRBV5-1 and TRBJ2-3; 7 bases align to TRBD2. Unmatched junction bases numbered 5, after V lost 4 bases and J lost 3 bases. The germline CDR1 and CDR2 sequences are SGHRS and YFSETQ. The CDR3 has 14 amino acids. CDR3 DNA: TGCGCCAGCAGCCCGGGACTAACAACAGATACGCAGTATTTT. Protein: CASSPGLTTDTQYF.

This clonotype was observed many times. The chain recombines TRBV7-3 with TRBJ2-3; perhaps TRBD2 as D (6 bases). CDR3 size: 13 residues. Germline CDR1 SGHTA, CDR2 FQGTGA. V was shortened by 6 bases and J by 6 bases, with 13 bases between the two germline ends. The CDR3 sequence is CASSSMRDDTQYF. CDR3 DNA: TGTGCCAGCAGTTCTATGCGGGATGATACGCAGTATTTT.

This chain connects TRBV4-1 to TRBJ2-3; no firm D call. Germline CDR1 is MGHRA and CDR2 is YSYEKL. V dropped 4 bases and J dropped 6 bases, with 8 bases sitting between them. CDR3 size: 12 residues. CDR3 residues: CASSLPVDTQYF. The CDR3 DNA sequence: TGCGCCAGCAGCCTCCCAGTGGATACGCAGTATTTT.

There are a few counts of this clonotype. This chain links TRBV6-1 with TRBJ2-7, with TRBD2 as a possible D gene (6 bases). The CDR3 is 12 residues long. Trimming removed 6 bases at V and 7 bases at J, with 13 bases between. Germline loops: CDR1 MNHNS, CDR2 SASEGT. Here the CDR3 reads CASRDGAGEQYF. In DNA, the CDR3 is TGTGCCAGCAGGGACGGTGCGGGGGAGCAGTACTTC.

The chain recombines TRBV25-1 with TRBJ2-1; D is perhaps TRBD2 (5 bases). V was cut by 2 bases and J by 5 bases, with 7 bases left in between. The V gene's germline CDR1 is MGHDK and CDR2 SYGVNS. CDR3 length: 13 amino acids. Here the CDR3 DNA reads TGTGCCAGCAGTGAAACGAGGGACAATGAGCAGTTCTTC. Its protein product is CASSETRDNEQFF.

The rearrangement joins TRBV28 to TRBJ1-1; TRBD1 might be the D (5 bases). The length of the CDR3 is 15 residues. Trimming removed 2 bases from V and 2 bases from J, with 12 bases in between. Germline lookup yields CDR1 MDHEN and CDR2 SYDVKM. CDR3 sequence reads: CASSLQGVINTEAFF. CDR3 sequence (DNA): TGTGCCAGCAGTTTACAAGGGGTAATTAACACTGAAGCTTTCTTT. Full variable domain (rest looked up from reference TRBV28 and TRBJ1-1): DVKVTQSSRYLVKRTGEKVFLECVQDMDHENMFWYRQDPGLGLRLIYFSYDVKMKEKGDIPEGYSVSREKKERFSLILESASTNQTSMYLCASSLQGVINTEAFFGQGTRLTVV.

The count of this clonotype is one. It may be a read error: a sequence one base away is much more abundant. J is TRBJ1-1 and V is TRBV29-1; D is undetermined. Germline V gene lookup returns CDR1 SQVTM and CDR2 ANQGSEA. The CDR3 runs to 16 residues. The CDR3 sequence is CRSEGGSSLGGTEAFF. The CDR3 DNA is TGCAGAAGTGAGGGAGGTTCTAGCCTAGGAGGCACTGAAGCTTTCTTT.

This clonotype has a single count. The chain links TRBV7-2 to TRBJ2-7, with 7 nucleotides matching TRBD1. TRBJ1-2 matches the DNA end more closely, so the J call is doubtful. CDR3 length: 15 amino acids. Germline CDR1 reads SGHTA; CDR2 reads FQGNSA. The CDR3 spells CASSTQLGTAQGYTF. Here the CDR3 DNA reads TGTGCCAGCAGCACCCAGCTGGGGACAGCCCAAGGCTACACCTTC.

The V gene is TRBV20-1, the J gene TRBJ2-4; 8 nucleotides line up with TRBD1. V gave up 4 bases and J gave up 0 bases; unmatched junction bases: 17. In germline, CDR1 is DFQATT, CDR2 SNEGSKA (reference sequence). The length of the CDR3 is 19 residues. As DNA, the CDR3 is TGCAGTGCTACAACCCGGGACAGGCCCTCATTTGAAGCCAAAAACATTCAGTACTTC. This translates into CSATTRDRPSFEAKNIQYF.

The chain couples TRBV5-1 to TRBJ2-7; the match to TRBD1 covers 10 bases. J lost 5 bases, V lost 2 bases, and 7 bases had no gene match. There are 15 residues in the CDR3. Germline assignment: CDR1 SGHRS and CDR2 YFSETQ. The CDR3 spells CASSLAGTGVNEQYF. Here the CDR3 DNA reads TGCGCCAGCAGCTTAGCCGGGACAGGGGTTAACGAGCAGTACTTC.

This clonotype showed up just a few times. The chain carries TRBV6-1 and TRBJ1-5, with D tentatively TRBD1 (6 bases). Germline V lookup: CDR1 MNHNS, CDR2 SASEGT. This CDR3 region has 15 residues. V was trimmed by 8 bases and J by 6 bases, leaving 20 bases between them. The CDR3 loop reads CASSKTGHPSQPQHF. DNA for the CDR3: TGTGCCAGCTCCAAAACAGGGCACCCAAGTCAGCCCCAGCATTTT.